The clone carrying this TCR beta chain has a handful of counts. The antigen remains unidentified. Germline V gene sequence: CDR1 DFQATT, CDR2 SNEGSKA (reference sequence). This CDR3 has 13 residues. V was clipped by 3 bases and J by 5 bases; unmatched bases: 5. The data derive from a study of blood T cells in healthy people across ages. Primers used in a second PCR of about 7 to 11 cycles were a sample-barcoded 5' primer and a J-beta primer mix. Carrying 12 random nucleotides, a template-switch adaptor labeled each individual cDNA molecule. TCRdb reanalysed the 5' RACE reads using MiXCR and keeps one entry per CDR3 protein. The sample lists about 1,600,000 distinct CDR3 sequences, about 40% occurring once. Points from the study as a whole: The study found TCR beta diversity correlated strongly with naive T cell percentage. Roughly linear age-related decline in beta diversity appeared, significant by age approximately 40.

Donation came from healthy Caucasian individuals in Russia who were aged about 6 to 90. The J gene is TRBJ1-2, the V gene TRBV20-1; 8 bases map to TRBD1. Sequenced material: blood. This clonotype originated in a young woman in good health. The CDR3 here is CSASVRGHYGYTF. The DNA for the CDR3 is TGCAGTGCTAGCGTCAGGGGGCATTATGGCTACACCTTC.